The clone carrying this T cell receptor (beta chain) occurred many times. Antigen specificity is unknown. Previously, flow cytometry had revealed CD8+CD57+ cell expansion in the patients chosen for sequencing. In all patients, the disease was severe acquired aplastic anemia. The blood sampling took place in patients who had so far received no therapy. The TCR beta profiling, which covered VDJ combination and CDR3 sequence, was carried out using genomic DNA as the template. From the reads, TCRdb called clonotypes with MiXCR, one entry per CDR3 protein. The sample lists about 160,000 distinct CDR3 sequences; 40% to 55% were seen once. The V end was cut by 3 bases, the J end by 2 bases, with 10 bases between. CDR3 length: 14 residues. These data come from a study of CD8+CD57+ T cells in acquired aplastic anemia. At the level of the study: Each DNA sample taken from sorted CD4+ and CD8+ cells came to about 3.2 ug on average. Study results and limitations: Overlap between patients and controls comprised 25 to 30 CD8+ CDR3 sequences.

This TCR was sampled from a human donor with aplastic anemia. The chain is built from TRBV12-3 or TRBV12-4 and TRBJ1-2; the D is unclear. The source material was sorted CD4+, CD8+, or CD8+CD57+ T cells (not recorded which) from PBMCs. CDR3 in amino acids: CASSFGLRNYGYTF. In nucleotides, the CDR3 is TGTGCCAGCAGTTTCGGATTGCGAAACTATGGCTACACCTTC.